This T cell receptor beta chain was obtained from a study of cytomegalovirus exposure and HLA in healthy donors. 13 Jbeta primers and 60 Vbeta primers were used for the PCR. TCRdb keeps only in-frame clones here, not all; method: immunoSEQ multiplex PCR. The table lists approximately 170,000 clones, approximately 80% of them singletons. The CDR3 is made up of 14 amino acids. Per germline, CDR1 SNHLY and CDR2 FYNNEI. V was shortened by 6 bases and J by 7 bases, with 15 bases between the two germline ends. Material: PBMCs. The V call is TRBV2, the J call TRBJ2-2, with D possibly being TRBD2 (6 bases). The source is a middle-aged woman in good health and CMV-seropositive. The CDR3 DNA follows: TGTGCCAGCAGCCTCCTAGCGTCTAACGGGGAGCTGTTTTTT. Protein: CASSLLASNGELFF.